The 15 T cell receptor beta chains presented below share a single source sample, sequenced in a study of tumor-infiltrating lymphocytes in primary liver carcinoma. The template, approximately 500 ng total RNA, yielded TCR beta cDNA made with a constant-region primer. ARM-PCR was slightly modified, and three nested multiplex PCR rounds with it gave rise to the TCR beta libraries. Running around 9 cycles apiece, the first two PCR rounds relied on TRBV1-TRBV30 forward primers together with a C-beta reverse primer. TCRdb redid the calling of the multiplex PCR reads with MiXCR, one entry per CDR3 protein. The table lists roughly 180,000 distinct CDR3 sequences, about 60% of them singletons. Out of unsorted whole blood came the blood RNA, and germline DNA was extracted as well. Sequencing was carried out using peripheral blood. The receptors originated from a man aged 40-49 years with primary liver carcinoma and hepatitis B virus infection.

This clonotype was detected many times. The rearrangement links TRBV29-1 to TRBJ2-3, with D maybe TRBD1 (8 bases). Germline lookup yields CDR1 SQVTM and CDR2 ANQGSEA. The CDR3 has 12 residues. Trimming removed 7 bases from V and 5 bases from J, with 13 bases in between. The CDR3 sequence is CSAHRGGDTQYF. DNA for the CDR3: TGCAGCGCCCACAGGGGGGGAGATACGCAGTATTTT.

The V call is TRBV6-5, the J call TRBJ2-7, with D maybe TRBD1 (6 bases). The germline V gene encodes CDR1 MNHEY and CDR2 SVGAGI. Deletions cut 5 bases from V and 0 bases from J, with 14 bases between. This CDR3 spans 15 amino acids. CDR3 DNA sequence: TGTGCCAGCAGTGGGGGCGAGGGAATCTCCTACGAGCAGTACTTC. Its translation: CASSGGEGISYEQYF.

The chain recombines TRBV6-5 with TRBJ2-3, with 14 bases aligning to TRBD2. Looked up from germline, CDR1 is MNHEY and CDR2 is SVGAGI. J lost 4 bases, V lost 0 bases, and 9 bases had no gene match. This CDR3 contains 19 residues. The CDR3 loop reads CASSYSWTSGRSSADTQYF. In DNA form, the CDR3 reads TGTGCCAGCAGTTACTCTTGGACTAGCGGGAGGTCCAGCGCAGATACGCAGTATTTT.

The V and J genes are TRBV29-1 and TRBJ2-1, with D unclear. The germline V and J ends were trimmed by 8 bases and 8 bases, with 10 bases remaining between them. CDR1 is SQVTM, CDR2 ANQGSEA, per germline. The CDR3 is made up of 10 amino acids. The DNA of the CDR3 is TGCAGCTTTACTTGGGATGAGCAGTTCTTC. As protein: CSFTWDEQFF.

The rearrangement uses TRBV10-3 and TRBJ2-1; 10 positions agree with TRBD2. Germline values: CDR1 ENHRY, CDR2 SYGVKD. The CDR3 loop spans 14 amino acids. The ends lost 4 bases at V and 7 bases at J; junction bases unmatched: 4. Here the CDR3 reads CAISGLAGVNEQFF. For the CDR3, the DNA is TGTGCCATCAGTGGCCTAGCGGGAGTAAATGAGCAGTTCTTC.

V is TRBV6-6 and J is TRBJ2-7; TRBD1 matches 11 bases. After removal of 8 bases from V and 3 bases from J, the junction contained 9 bases not matched to a gene. Germline V CDR1 and CDR2: MNHNY, SVGAGI (reference sequence). This CDR3 spans 15 amino acids. The chain's CDR3 is CASCLTGTGGYEQYF. In DNA, the CDR3 is TGTGCCAGCTGTTTAACCGGGACAGGGGGCTACGAGCAGTACTTC.

A note on this clonotype: At one of its ends the junction is not consistent with the germline gene, which may arise from a read error. V gene TRBV11-2 combines with J gene TRBJ2-3, with TRBD2 matching 10 bases. The CDR3 contains 16 residues. Germline-derived CDR1 and CDR2 are SGHAT and FQNNGV. The CDR3 reads CTSSSLGLAGTDTQYF. In DNA form, the CDR3 reads TGTACCAGCAGCTCCCTAGGACTAGCGGGCACAGATACGCAGTATTTT.

Regarding this clonotype: An end of the junction does not agree with germline; a read error may underlie this. J is TRBJ1-1 and V is TRBV6-5, with D perhaps matching TRBD1 (5 bases). The CDR3 covers 14 residues. Germline CDR1 and CDR2: MNHEY and SVGAGI. As DNA, the CDR3 is TGTGCCAGCAGGGTCCTCGACAGTAACACTGAAACTTTCTTT. Translating gives CASRVLDSNTETFF.

This clonotype has just one count. This may come from a read error, since a much larger clone is one base off. Without the conserved terminal phenylalanine or tryptophan, this CDR3 likely stems from a read error. The gene calls are TRBV6-5 and TRBJ2-7; 10 positions agree with TRBD2. The germline gives CDR1 MNHEY, CDR2 SVGAGI. V lost 5 bases to trimming and J lost 3 bases; unmatched junction nucleotides: 13. The CDR3 totals 17 residues. The CDR3 nucleotides are TGTGCCAGCAGTCACTACATCGGACTAGCGGACCACTACGAGCAGTACTCC. Its translation is CASSHYIGLADHYEQYS.

Note on this clonotype: A much larger clonotype is one base distant, so this may be a read error. The rearrangement uses TRBV12-3 or TRBV12-4 and TRBJ2-5; D is ambiguous. There are 16 residues in the CDR3. The CDR3, as DNA: TGTACCAGCAGTTCAAACCGACTCGTTGTGCAAGAGACCCAGTACTTC. Amino acids: CTSSSNRLVVQETQYF.

A word on this clonotype: Since the CDR3 does not end with the conserved phenylalanine or tryptophan, this likely comes from a read error. The gene calls are TRBV11-2 and TRBJ1-2; a weak D match, TRBD1 (5 bases). Per the germline V gene, CDR1 is SGHAT and CDR2 is FQNNGV. The CDR3 contains 15 residues. V shed 5 bases and J shed 2 bases, with 15 bases lying between them. The CDR3 nucleotides read TGTGCCAGCAGCGCGTGGGACCTAACGAACTATGGCTACACCTCC. Translating gives CASSAWDLTNYGYTS.

This clonotype has a handful of counts. A much more abundant neighbour one base away suggests this may be a read error. This sequence joins TRBV11-2 and TRBJ2-5, with D unresolved. Germline V CDR1 and CDR2: SGHAT, FQNNGV. The CDR3 runs to 14 residues. Trimming shortened V by 5 bases and J by 7 bases, and 17 bases separated the two germline ends. CDR3 sequence: CASSTLTEDRTQYF. The CDR3 DNA is TGTGCCAGCAGCACCCTCACCGAGGATCGGACCCAGTACTTC.

This chain uses TRBV6-6 with TRBJ2-7; D unclear. The V end lost 2 bases, the J end lost 0 bases, and 14 bases lay between the germline ends. The CDR3 has 16 residues. CDR1 MNHNY and CDR2 SVGAGI come from the germline V gene (reference sequence). As DNA, the CDR3 is TGTGCCAGCAGTTACCTCCGGGCTGGCAGCTCCTACGAGCAGTACTTC. This gives the protein CASSYLRAGSSYEQYF.

The chain recombines TRBV12-3 or TRBV12-4 with TRBJ1-1; D unclear. There are 15 residues in the CDR3. Trimming cost V 5 bases and J 0 bases, with 13 bases left between them. The DNA for the CDR3 is TGTGCCAGCAGTCCAGACAAGTACATGAACACTGAAGCTTTCTTT. Amino acid sequence: CASSPDKYMNTEAFF.

In this sample, this clonotype turned up a few times. The rearrangement joins TRBV4-1 to TRBJ2-1, with D perhaps assigned TRBD1 or TRBD2 (5 bases each). The CDR3 is 16 residues long. Germline loops: CDR1 MGHRA, CDR2 YSYEKL. V was cut by 0 bases and J by 4 bases, with 13 bases left in between. The CDR3 sequence is CASSQDPGTVYNEQFF. CDR3 nucleotides: TGCGCCAGCAGCCAAGACCCCGGGACGGTGTACAATGAGCAGTTCTTC.